Each of the 29 T cell receptor beta chains below was sequenced from the same sample in a study of beta chain features in type 1 diabetes (dated by TCRdb to the late 2010s). Libraries were constructed by the immunoSEQ multiplex PCR assay. All of the isolated RNA was reverse transcribed with the High Capacity cDNA Reverse Transcription Kit, so expressed TCRB transcripts were sequenced. Here the immuneACCESS table is served through TCRdb, limited to in-frame sequences with V and J called. Missing clones are a known gap in these copies; in checked studies unresolved V genes cover under half, and the rest lacks a known reason. This sample holds about half a million clones; 30% were observed only once. The ten largest account for around 0.065% of the sample. The sample comprised naive CD4+ T cells from blood. The intended sense of this specimen's cell subset or site label: true naive CD4+ T cells. These receptors originate from a man aged 18 to 30 in good health.

V gene TRBV7-9 combines with J gene TRBJ1-4, with a weak D call TRBD1 (6 bases). The CDR3 loop spans 15 amino acids. Between the trimmed V and J ends, which lost 7 bases and 4 bases, there was a span of 16 bases. From germline, CDR1 is SEHNR and CDR2 FQNEAQ (reference sequence). CDR3 amino acids: CASTTKQGNNEKLFF. The DNA of the CDR3 is TGTGCCAGCACCACCAAACAGGGAAATAATGAAAAACTGTTTTTT.

The gene calls are TRBV27 and TRBJ1-2, with a weak D call TRBD1 (5 bases). Germline loops: CDR1 MNHEY, CDR2 SMNVEV (reference sequence). The CDR3 totals 14 residues. Trimming took 7 bases from V and 7 from J, leaving 19 bases between them. CDR3 residues: CASTRAGTSGGYTF. DNA of the CDR3: TGTGCCAGCACGAGGGCAGGGACGTCGGGTGGCTACACCTTC.

This clone was seen only once. The chain has TRBV27 and TRBJ2-5; D may correspond to TRBD1 or TRBD2 (6 bases each). Germline V gene lookup returns CDR1 MNHEY and CDR2 SMNVEV (reference sequence). The CDR3 loop spans 18 amino acids. V lost 3 bases, J lost 4 bases, and 24 bases lay in between. In DNA form, the CDR3 reads TGTGCCAGCAGTTTGGCCCACTATGGGGGGCGCGTTGGAGAGACCCAGTACTTC. It specifies CASSLAHYGGRVGETQYF.

CDR3 in amino acids: CSVEAGQGTDTQYF. CDR3 in DNA: TGCAGCGTTGAAGCCGGGCAGGGCACAGATACGCAGTATTTT. The chain has TRBV29-1 and TRBJ2-3; D unclear. This CDR3 has 14 amino acids. CDR1 is SQVTM and CDR2 is ANQGSEA in the germline V gene. Trimming shortened V by 1 base and J by 1 base, and 9 bases separated the two germline ends.

This clone was picked up a small number of times. The chain couples TRBV7-9 to TRBJ1-1; no firm D call. This CDR3 contains 15 residues. Germline CDR1 reads SEHNR; CDR2 reads FQNEAQ (reference sequence). The V end was cut by 5 bases, the J end by 0 bases, with 13 bases between. This chain's CDR3 is CASSIPGEMNTEAFF. CDR3 coding DNA: TGTGCCAGCAGCATACCCGGGGAGATGAACACTGAAGCTTTCTTT.

The chain has TRBV4-1 and TRBJ2-3; 10 bases line up with TRBD2. CDR1 is MGHRA and CDR2 is YSYEKL in the germline V gene. The junction had 5 bases not matched to a gene; V was cut back by 2 bases and J by 0 bases. The CDR3 is 17 amino acids. This chain's CDR3 is CASSQPGTSVSTDTQYF. The CDR3 DNA is TGCGCCAGCAGCCAACCCGGGACTAGCGTTAGCACAGATACGCAGTATTTT.

This chain joins TRBV5-4 and TRBJ2-7, with TRBD2 matching over 9 bases. The CDR3 has 15 residues. J was trimmed by 4 bases and V by 0 bases; bases with no gene match: 5. Germline loops: CDR1 SGHNT, CDR2 YYREEE (reference sequence). The CDR3 here is CASSLAKAGGYEQYF. CDR3 DNA sequence: TGTGCCAGCAGCTTGGCAAAAGCGGGAGGATACGAGCAGTACTTC.

V and J are TRBV2 and TRBJ1-2; D gene ambiguous. The length of the CDR3 is 14 residues. The V and J ends lost 2 bases and 2 bases respectively, with 9 bases between them. Looked up from germline, CDR1 is SNHLY and CDR2 is FYNNEI. CDR3 bases: TGTGCCAGCAGTGAACTCAGCGTGAACTATGGCTACACCTTC. Translated: CASSELSVNYGYTF.

V is TRBV23-1 and J is TRBJ2-1, with no clear D. TRBV23-1 is treated as an ORF (open reading frame) with a function not yet certain. This CDR3 spans 16 amino acids. The germline V and J ends were trimmed by 6 bases and 1 base, with 16 bases remaining between them. In DNA, the CDR3 is TGCGCCAGCAGCCTGATGTTATCCCTTTCCTACAATGAGCAGTTCTTC. Its protein is CASSLMLSLSYNEQFF.

This CDR3 reads CASSPGFGSDTQYF. As DNA, the CDR3 is TGCGCCAGCAGCCCCGGGTTTGGGTCAGATACGCAGTATTTT. The chain uses TRBV5-1 and TRBJ2-3, with D uncertain. Germline V gives CDR1 SGHRS, CDR2 YFSETQ. The CDR3 totals 14 residues. V was cut by 4 bases and J by 4 bases, with 13 bases left in between.

The V call is TRBV7-9, the J call TRBJ1-2; 9 bases map to TRBD1. V lost 5 bases to trimming and J lost 4 bases; unmatched junction nucleotides: 8. CDR1 and CDR2 (germline): SEHNR, FQNEAQ (reference sequence). This CDR3 is 15 amino acids long. This chain's CDR3 is CASSLGQGFSYGYTF. The CDR3 DNA reads as TGTGCCAGCAGCCTGGGACAGGGATTCTCCTATGGCTACACCTTC.

CDR3 in amino acids: CASRLLGLAHNEQFF. The CDR3 DNA sequence: TGTGCCAGCCGGTTATTGGGACTAGCGCACAATGAGCAGTTCTTC. The chain combines TRBV6-1 with TRBJ2-1; 10 bases match TRBD2. J lost 5 bases, V lost 8 bases, and 9 bases had no gene match. The germline CDR1 and CDR2 sequences are MNHNS and SASEGT. CDR3 length equals 15 residues.

The V and J genes are TRBV11-2 and TRBJ1-1; weak D call: TRBD1 (5 bases). The CDR3 contains 13 residues. CDR1 is SGHAT and CDR2 is FQNNGV in the germline V gene. V gave up 2 bases and J gave up 5 bases, with 9 bases separating them. CDR3 nucleotide sequence: TGTGCCAGCAGCTTACTAAGGGGAACTGAAGCTTTCTTT. This gives the protein CASSLLRGTEAFF.

This clone has only a few counts. The gene calls are TRBV29-1 and TRBJ2-7; D may correspond to TRBD1 or TRBD2 (5 bases each). V gave up 4 bases and J gave up 4 bases, with 11 bases separating them. Germline V gene sequence: CDR1 SQVTM, CDR2 ANQGSEA. The CDR3 is made up of 12 amino acids. The CDR3 loop is CSVGEGPYEQYF. In nucleotides, the CDR3 is TGCAGCGTTGGCGAGGGGCCTTACGAGCAGTACTTC.

The table lists this clone with a count of one. V usage is TRBV30 and J usage is TRBJ2-7; D is undetermined. V dropped 0 bases and J dropped 2 bases, with 8 bases sitting between them. Germline V gene lookup returns CDR1 GTSNPN and CDR2 SVGIG (reference sequence). The CDR3 contains 13 residues. The CDR3 region is CAWSVGNPYEQYF. In nucleotides, the CDR3 is TGTGCCTGGAGTGTGGGCAACCCCTACGAGCAGTACTTC.

J is TRBJ2-1 and V is TRBV2; D unresolved. CDR1 is SNHLY and CDR2 is FYNNEI in the germline V gene. This CDR3 is built from 12 residues. V lost 7 bases and J lost 3, with 7 bases in between. The CDR3 spells CASIVNYNEQFF. In DNA form, the CDR3 reads TGTGCCAGCATCGTTAACTACAATGAGCAGTTCTTC.

This chain uses TRBV28 with TRBJ2-7; D perhaps matches TRBD2 (6 bases). CDR1 is MDHEN and CDR2 is SYDVKM in the germline V gene. Deletions cut 4 bases from V and 4 bases from J, with 20 bases between. This CDR3 spans 16 amino acids. The CDR3 reads CASSSGGAGRKYEQYF. CDR3 nucleotides: TGTGCCAGCAGTTCAGGAGGGGCAGGGAGAAAATACGAGCAGTACTTC.

This clone showed up just a few times. Other DNA sequences in the sample encode the same CDR3. The chain has TRBV7-8 and TRBJ2-3; possibly TRBD2 for D (5 bases). The CDR3 has 14 residues. V lost 0 bases and J lost 1, with 5 bases in between. Germline-derived CDR1 and CDR2 are SGHVS and FQNEAQ. The CDR3 region has the DNA TGTGCCAGCAGCTTAGCGAGGGGCACAGATACGCAGTATTTT. It encodes CASSLARGTDTQYF.

CDR3 region: CAISEIGGANTGELFF. In DNA form, the CDR3 reads TGTGCCATCAGTGAGATCGGGGGCGCGAACACCGGGGAGCTGTTTTTT. V is TRBV10-3 and J is TRBJ2-2; TRBD1 or TRBD2 may be the D gene (6 bases each). V was trimmed by 2 bases and J by 0 bases, leaving 10 bases between them. The germline V gene has CDR1 ENHRY and CDR2 SYGVKD. The CDR3 is 16 residues long.

This clone was counted a few times. The J gene is TRBJ1-5, the V gene TRBV30; no definite D call. This CDR3 region has 16 residues. Trimming stripped 0 bases from V and 2 bases from J, with 14 bases between. Germline assignment: CDR1 GTSNPN and CDR2 SVGIG (reference sequence). The CDR3 DNA reads as TGTGCCTGGAGTGTTGGCAGGACTTTTGGCAATCAGCCCCAGCATTTT. This sequence encodes CAWSVGRTFGNQPQHF.

The chain employs TRBV4-3 and TRBJ1-3; D uncertain. V gave up 1 base and J gave up 0 bases, with 10 bases separating them. The CDR3 spans 16 residues. Germline CDR1 reads LGHNA; CDR2 reads YSLEER. The CDR3 spells CASSQGPVLSGNTIYF. For the CDR3, the DNA is TGCGCCAGCAGCCAAGGACCAGTCCTCTCTGGAAACACCATATATTTT.

In this sample, this clone turned up a few times. The chain joins TRBV30 to TRBJ2-7; D may match TRBD1 or TRBD2 (5 bases each). Germline-derived CDR1 and CDR2 are GTSNPN and SVGIG (reference sequence). This CDR3 spans 13 amino acids. Trimming cost V 5 bases and J 0 bases, with 11 bases left between them. As DNA, the CDR3 is TGTGCCTGGGCCGGGACGTCCTCCTACGAGCAGTACTTC. Translated, it gives CAWAGTSSYEQYF.

The genes are TRBV9 and TRBJ2-1, with 11 bases matching TRBD2. J was trimmed by 7 bases and V by 0 bases; bases with no gene match: 15. Germline V lookup: CDR1 SGDLS, CDR2 YYNGEE. The CDR3 is made up of 19 amino acids. As DNA, the CDR3 is TGTGCCAGCAGCGTAGGTTTTACTAGCGGGAGCCAACGGGTAAATGAGCAGTTCTTC. Translation: CASSVGFTSGSQRVNEQFF.

The chain employs TRBV9 and TRBJ2-5, with D perhaps TRBD2 (6 bases). This CDR3 has 16 residues. The V gene's germline CDR1 is SGDLS and CDR2 YYNGEE. Trimming took off 7 bases at V and 3 bases at J, with 22 bases between the two ends. As DNA, the CDR3 is TGTGCCAGCTCCTTTGGAGGGCTCGGGGAAAAAGAGACCCAGTACTTC. Its protein product is CASSFGGLGEKETQYF.

This chain uses TRBV30 with TRBJ1-2; D is possibly TRBD1 (5 bases). The CDR3 has 13 residues. Germline-derived CDR1 and CDR2 are GTSNPN and SVGIG (reference sequence). Trimming removed 0 bases at V and 8 bases at J, with 13 bases between. The CDR3 loop is CAWSVSRANGYTF. The CDR3 nucleotides read TGTGCCTGGAGTGTAAGCAGGGCTAACGGCTACACCTTC. Supplemented by reference TRBV30 and TRBJ1-2, the full variable domain reads SQTIHQWPATLVQPVGSPLSLECTVEGTSNPNLYWYRQAAGRGLQLLFYSVGIGQISSEVPQNLSASRPQDRQFILSSKKLLLSDSGFYLCAWSVSRANGYTFGSGTRLTVV.

Here the CDR3 DNA reads TGTGCCAGCTCACCCAAACTAGCGACTCAAGAGACCCAGTACTTC. It yields the protein CASSPKLATQETQYF. V gene TRBV18 combines with J gene TRBJ2-5; 7 positions agree with TRBD2. Germline trimming cut 3 bases from V and 2 bases from J; bases unmatched to any gene: 6. Germline lookup yields CDR1 KGHSH and CDR2 LQKENI. The CDR3 is 15 residues long. The whole variable domain, filled in from reference TRBV18 and TRBJ2-5, reads NAGVMQNPRHLVRRRGQEARLRCSPMKGHSHVYWYRQLPEEGLKFMVYLQKENIIDESGMPKERFSAEFPKEGPSILRIQQVVRGDSAAYFCASSPKLATQETQYFGPGTRLLVL.

The J gene is TRBJ2-1, the V gene TRBV7-6; tentative D call: TRBD2 (6 bases). Per germline, CDR1 SGHVS and CDR2 FNYEAQ. V dropped 5 bases and J dropped 10 bases, with 12 bases sitting between them. The length of the CDR3 is 12 residues. CDR3 sequence reads: CASSPRRGEQFF. In DNA form, the CDR3 reads TGTGCCAGCAGCCCTCGTCGGGGGGAGCAGTTCTTC.

The chain joins TRBV28 to TRBJ2-1, with D maybe TRBD1 (5 bases). The CDR3 length is 18 residues. V was shortened by 6 bases and J by 9 bases, with 30 bases between the two germline ends. Germline V gene data show CDR1 as MDHEN and CDR2 as SYDVKM. The CDR3 spells CASSPGQGIREVDGEQFF. DNA for the CDR3: TGTGCCAGCAGCCCAGGGCAGGGAATCCGTGAAGTTGACGGTGAGCAGTTCTTC.

The chain employs TRBV29-1 and TRBJ2-7; TRBD1 might be the D (5 bases). The CDR3 is 15 residues long. Between the trimmed V and J ends, which lost 4 bases and 3 bases, there was a span of 19 bases. Germline CDR1 SQVTM, CDR2 ANQGSEA. The CDR3 sequence is CSVVLTEKGFYEQYF. CDR3 nucleotide sequence: TGCAGCGTTGTGTTGACAGAGAAAGGCTTCTACGAGCAGTACTTC.